This entry lists 21 T cell receptor beta chains sequenced from one sample in a study of identical twins. MiXCR, applied by TCRdb to the 5' RACE reads, yields one record per CDR3 protein. The sample holds 200,000 or so distinct CDR3 sequences, around 6.9% seen once. The sample also formed part of further work on yellow fever vaccine responses in identical twins.

Sequenced material: memory (CD45RO+) T cells sorted from blood. The receptors were sampled from a woman aged 18-29 years in good health.

This clonotype showed up many times. The genes are TRBV7-8 and TRBJ2-7; 13 positions agree with TRBD2. Germline V CDR1 and CDR2: SGHVS, FQNEAQ. CDR3 length: 15 amino acids. The V gene end was trimmed by 1 base and the J gene end by 5 bases; junction bases not matched to a gene: 2. The CDR3 bases are TGTGCCAGCAGCTTAGTACTAGCGGGAGGGCACGAGCAGTACTTC. This encodes CASSLVLAGGHEQYF.

This clonotype appeared many times. The chain joins TRBV18 to TRBJ1-6, with unresolved D. CDR1 and CDR2 (germline): KGHSH, LQKENI. Trimming took 6 bases from V and 0 from J, leaving 9 bases between them. The CDR3 is 15 amino acids. The CDR3 region is CASSPGSSYNSPLHF. DNA for the CDR3: TGTGCCAGCTCCCCGGGGAGCTCCTATAATTCACCCCTCCACTTT. Using reference TRBV18 and TRBJ1-6 for the parts outside the CDR3, the full variable domain is NAGVMQNPRHLVRRRGQEARLRCSPMKGHSHVYWYRQLPEEGLKFMVYLQKENIIDESGMPKERFSAEFPKEGPSILRIQQVVRGDSAAYFCASSPGSSYNSPLHFGNGTRLTVT.

This clonotype has at least ten counts. The chain links TRBV15 to TRBJ1-4, with no clear D. V was shortened by 1 base and J by 4 bases, with 4 bases between the two germline ends. This CDR3 has 13 residues. CDR1 LNHNV and CDR2 YYDKDF come from the germline V gene (reference sequence). The chain's CDR3 is CATSRGLNEKLFF. CDR3 nucleotides: TGTGCCACCAGCAGAGGTCTTAATGAAAAACTGTTTTTT.

This clonotype was counted a few times. This rearrangement joins TRBV29-1 to TRBJ2-2, with D perhaps TRBD1 (5 bases). V lost 7 bases, J lost 6 bases, and 15 bases lay in between. CDR1 and CDR2 (germline): SQVTM, ANQGSEA. CDR3 size: 13 residues. The CDR3 protein is CSGSGQSPGELFF. Written as DNA, the CDR3 is TGCAGCGGATCCGGACAAAGCCCCGGGGAGCTGTTTTTT.

The chain joins TRBV7-9 to TRBJ2-7; the match to TRBD2 covers 15 bases. The V gene's germline CDR1 is SEHNR and CDR2 FQNEAQ (reference sequence). V lost 3 bases, J lost 6 bases, and 9 bases stayed unmatched. CDR3 length equals 17 residues. Written as DNA, the CDR3 is TGTGCCAGCAGCTTGACAGCGGGACTAGCGGGAGGCGGCGAGCAGTACTTC. It is translated as CASSLTAGLAGGGEQYF. Full variable domain (missing parts from reference TRBV7-9 and TRBJ2-7): DTGVSQNPRHKITKRGQNVTFRCDPISEHNRLYWYRQTLGQGPEFLTYFQNEAQLEKSRLLSDRFSAERPKGSFSTLEIQRTEQGDSAMYLCASSLTAGLAGGGEQYFGPGTRLTVT.

This chain joins TRBV7-3 and TRBJ2-5; 10 bases map to TRBD2. The V and J ends lost 3 bases and 2 bases, in that order; junction bases with no gene match: 6. CDR1 is SGHTA, CDR2 FQGTGA, per germline. The CDR3 contains 16 residues. The CDR3, as DNA: TGTGCCAGCAGCTTGAAAACTAGCGGGGTGCAAGAGACCCAGTACTTC. This codes for CASSLKTSGVQETQYF. Combining the CDR3 with reference TRBV7-3 and TRBJ2-5 gives the whole variable domain GAGVSQTPSNKVTEKGKYVELRCDPISGHTALYWYRQSLGQGPEFLIYFQGTGAADDSGLPNDRFFAVRPEGSVSTLKIQRTERGDSAVYLCASSLKTSGVQETQYFGPGTRLLVL.

The table lists this clonotype with a few counts. The rearrangement joins TRBV14 to TRBJ2-1; 7 nucleotides match TRBD2. J gave up 13 bases and V 5 bases, and 11 bases lay outside the gene matches. The CDR3 is 13 amino acids. CDR1 SGHDN and CDR2 FVKESK come from the germline V gene. CDR3 bases: TGTGCCAGCAGCGTATTGAAGCGGGGCCCCCAGTTCTTC. It codes for CASSVLKRGPQFF.

This clonotype was recorded at least ten times. The chain joins TRBV12-3 or TRBV12-4 to TRBJ2-5; D is unclear. Trimming removed 3 bases from V and 5 bases from J, with 13 bases in between. This CDR3 contains 14 residues. CDR3 sequence reads: CASSFWRRMETQYF. DNA for the CDR3: TGTGCCAGCAGTTTTTGGCGGAGAATGGAGACCCAGTACTTC.

The CDR3, as DNA: TGTGCCACCAGTCAGTACAATGAGCAGTTCTTC. Translating gives CATSQYNEQFF. The chain is built from TRBV24-1 and TRBJ2-1; D unresolved. V shed 6 bases and J shed 4 bases, with 3 bases lying between them. Germline V gene sequence: CDR1 KGHDR, CDR2 SFDVKD. The CDR3 contains 11 residues.

A word on this clonotype: The germline gene is not matched at one end of the junction; a read error may be the cause. This chain joins TRBV20-1 and TRBJ2-3; the D gene is possibly TRBD2 (6 bases). The CDR3 runs 14 residues. The germline gives CDR1 DFQATT, CDR2 SNEGSKA (reference sequence). CDR3 DNA: TGCAGTGTTAGAAGGGGCGGGAACGCAGATACGCAGTATTTT. It yields the protein CSVRRGGNADTQYF.

This clonotype turned up a few times. The rearrangement joins TRBV18 to TRBJ2-2; D is ambiguous. Trimming shortened V by 6 bases and J by 7 bases, and 12 bases separated the two germline ends. CDR3 size: 13 residues. Per the germline V gene, CDR1 is KGHSH and CDR2 is LQKENI. CDR3: CASSPAGSGELFF. CDR3 nucleotide sequence: TGTGCCAGCTCCCCGGCTGGCAGCGGGGAGCTGTTTTTT.

This clonotype has a count of ten or more. This CDR3 reads CASSFTGGQETQYF. The CDR3 DNA reads TGTGCCAGCAGTTTTACAGGGGGCCAAGAGACCCAGTACTTC. The genes are TRBV11-2 and TRBJ2-5; 8 nucleotides line up with TRBD1. With 6 bases clipped from V and 1 base from J, the junction kept 4 bases outside the gene matches. From germline, CDR1 is SGHAT and CDR2 FQNNGV. The CDR3 is 14 residues long.

V is TRBV7-2 and J is TRBJ1-2, with a tentative D call TRBD1 (5 bases). CDR1 SGHTA and CDR2 FQGNSA come from the germline V gene. The CDR3 sequence is 12 residues long. V was pared by 6 bases and J by 8 bases, with 13 bases between. CDR3 amino acids: CASSSEGQGYTF. Written as DNA, the CDR3 is TGTGCCAGCAGTTCTGAGGGGCAGGGCTACACCTTC.

J is TRBJ2-3 and V is TRBV29-1, with 12 bases identical to TRBD2. With 4 bases clipped from V and 0 bases from J, the junction kept 5 bases outside the gene matches. Germline CDR1 is SQVTM and CDR2 is ANQGSEA. The CDR3 has 16 residues. CDR3 DNA sequence: TGCAGCGTTGGGACTAGCGGGATCCCTAGCACAGATACGCAGTATTTT. Protein product: CSVGTSGIPSTDTQYF.

The table lists this clonotype with many counts. The chain combines TRBV5-1 with TRBJ2-5, with TRBD2 matching 8 bases. The CDR3 is 16 amino acids. Per germline, CDR1 SGHRS and CDR2 YFSETQ. The V segment lost 0 bases and the J segment 1 base; nucleotides outside the gene matches: 5. As DNA, the CDR3 is TGCGCCAGCAGCTTGGGTCTAGCGGGCATCCAAGAGACCCAGTACTTC. Its protein product is CASSLGLAGIQETQYF.

This clonotype has a count of ten or more. The chain carries TRBV29-1 and TRBJ1-3; unclear D gene. Germline V gene sequence: CDR1 SQVTM, CDR2 ANQGSEA. With 0 bases removed from V and 4 bases from J, the gap between germline ends came to 4 bases. The length of the CDR3 is 12 residues. The CDR3 nucleotides read TGCAGCGTTGAAGATGGAGGAAACACCATATATTTT. The encoded protein is CSVEDGGNTIYF.

This clonotype was counted at least ten times. This chain joins TRBV3-1 and TRBJ2-7, with 8 bases lining up with TRBD1. Germline loops: CDR1 LGHDT, CDR2 YNNKEL (reference sequence). V lost 2 bases and J lost 4; bases outside the gene matches: 13. There are 17 residues in the CDR3. The CDR3 reads CASSQLSRVDRAYEQYF. For the CDR3, the DNA is TGTGCCAGCAGCCAACTTTCGCGGGTGGACAGGGCGTACGAGCAGTACTTC.

This clonotype was seen ten or more times. This chain joins TRBV7-8 and TRBJ1-3; D not resolved. The ends were cut back, 2 bases at V and 0 bases at J, with 14 bases in the middle. This CDR3 has 17 amino acids. Germline V CDR1 and CDR2: SGHVS, FQNEAQ. For the CDR3, the DNA is TGTGCCAGCAGCTTAATCGGCTTGGACGTCTCTGGAAACACCATATATTTT. It is translated as CASSLIGLDVSGNTIYF.

V usage is TRBV5-1 and J usage is TRBJ2-7; 7 bases match TRBD1. V lost 0 bases, J lost 7 bases, and 16 bases stayed unmatched. Germline values: CDR1 SGHRS, CDR2 YFSETQ. This CDR3 is built from 17 residues. The CDR3 reads CASSLASAGTVWREQYF. DNA of the CDR3: TGCGCCAGCAGCTTGGCCTCCGCCGGGACAGTTTGGAGGGAGCAGTACTTC.

This clonotype was seen many times. The CDR3 sequence is CASSSVGMQYF. CDR3 DNA: TGTGCCAGCAGCTCGGTGGGCATGCAGTACTTC. The chain recombines TRBV27 with TRBJ2-7, with D uncertain. Germline V gene sequence: CDR1 MNHEY, CDR2 SMNVEV (reference sequence). With 6 bases removed from V and 9 bases from J, the gap between germline ends came to 12 bases. The CDR3 consists of 11 residues.

This clonotype has at least ten counts. The chain has TRBV27 and TRBJ2-5; D possibly corresponds to TRBD2 (6 bases). CDR1 MNHEY and CDR2 SMNVEV come from the germline V gene (reference sequence). This CDR3 comprises 13 residues. V dropped 6 bases and J dropped 4 bases, with 12 bases sitting between them. The CDR3 coding sequence is TGTGCCAGCAGAGTCTCCGGGAGAGAGACCCAGTACTTC. Its protein is CASRVSGRETQYF.